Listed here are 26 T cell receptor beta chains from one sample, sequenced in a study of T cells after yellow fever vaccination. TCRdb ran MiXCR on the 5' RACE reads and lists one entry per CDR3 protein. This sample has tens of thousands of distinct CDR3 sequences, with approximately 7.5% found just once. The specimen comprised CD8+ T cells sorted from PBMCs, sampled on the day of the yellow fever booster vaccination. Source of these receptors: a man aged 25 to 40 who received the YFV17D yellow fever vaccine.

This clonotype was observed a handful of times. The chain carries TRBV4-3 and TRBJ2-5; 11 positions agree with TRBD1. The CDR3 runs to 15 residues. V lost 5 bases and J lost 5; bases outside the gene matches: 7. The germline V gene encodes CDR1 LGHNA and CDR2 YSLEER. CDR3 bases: TGCGCCAGCAGCGAGGGGACAGGGGGGTTCGAGACCCAGTACTTC. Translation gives CASSEGTGGFETQYF.

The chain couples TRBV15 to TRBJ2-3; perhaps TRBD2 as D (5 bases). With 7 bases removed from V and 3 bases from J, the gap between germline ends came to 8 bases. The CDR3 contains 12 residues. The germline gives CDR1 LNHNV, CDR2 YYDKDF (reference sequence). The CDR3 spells CATTGGTDTQYF. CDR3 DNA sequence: TGTGCCACCACTGGAGGTACAGATACGCAGTATTTT.

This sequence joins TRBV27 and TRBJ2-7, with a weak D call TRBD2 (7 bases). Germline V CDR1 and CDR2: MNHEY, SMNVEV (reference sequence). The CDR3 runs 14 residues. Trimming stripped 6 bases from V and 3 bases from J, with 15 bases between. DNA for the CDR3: TGTGCCAGCAGCTTTGGGGGCGGGAGCTACGAGCAGTACTTC. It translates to CASSFGGGSYEQYF.

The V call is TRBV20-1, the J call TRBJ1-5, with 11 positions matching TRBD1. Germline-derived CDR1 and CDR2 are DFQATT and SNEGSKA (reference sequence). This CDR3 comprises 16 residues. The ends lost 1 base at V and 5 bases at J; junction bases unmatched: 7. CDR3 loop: CSARVRGQGADQPQHF. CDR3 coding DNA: TGCAGTGCTAGAGTTCGAGGACAGGGGGCCGATCAGCCCCAGCATTTT.

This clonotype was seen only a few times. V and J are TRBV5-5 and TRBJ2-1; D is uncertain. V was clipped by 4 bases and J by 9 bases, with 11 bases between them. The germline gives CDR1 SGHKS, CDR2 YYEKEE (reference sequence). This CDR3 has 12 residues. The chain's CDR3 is CASSLQGSEQFF. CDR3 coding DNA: TGTGCCAGCAGCCTACAAGGAAGTGAGCAGTTCTTC. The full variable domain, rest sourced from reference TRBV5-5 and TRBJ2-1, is DAGVTQSPTHLIKTRGQQVTLRCSPISGHKSVSWYQQVLGQGPQFIFQYYEKEERGRGNFPDRFSARQFPNYSSELNVNALLLGDSALYLCASSLQGSEQFFGPGTRLTVL.

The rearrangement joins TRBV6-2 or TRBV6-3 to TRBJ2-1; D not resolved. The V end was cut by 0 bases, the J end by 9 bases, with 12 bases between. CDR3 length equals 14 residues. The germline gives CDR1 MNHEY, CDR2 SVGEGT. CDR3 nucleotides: TGTGCCAGCAGTTACTCCGCCCGCACGTTTGAGCAGTTCTTC. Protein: CASSYSARTFEQFF.

The CDR3 DNA reads TGTGCCAGCAGTACCACGGAGGGGGGCAATCAGCCCCAGCATTTT. Translated: CASSTTEGGNQPQHF. The V and J genes are TRBV12-3 or TRBV12-4 and TRBJ1-5; D is possibly TRBD1 (6 bases). With 5 bases removed from V and 2 bases from J, the gap between germline ends came to 13 bases. This CDR3 comprises 15 residues.

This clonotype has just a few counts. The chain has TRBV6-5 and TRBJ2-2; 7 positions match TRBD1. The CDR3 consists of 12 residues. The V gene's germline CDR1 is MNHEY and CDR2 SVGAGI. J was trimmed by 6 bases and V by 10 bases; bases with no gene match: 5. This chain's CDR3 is CATAGGAGELFF. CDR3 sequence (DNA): TGTGCCACCGCAGGGGGAGCCGGGGAGCTGTTTTTT.

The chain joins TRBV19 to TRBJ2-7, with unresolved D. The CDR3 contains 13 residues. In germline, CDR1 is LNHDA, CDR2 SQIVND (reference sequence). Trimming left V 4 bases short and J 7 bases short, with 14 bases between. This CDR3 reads CASSTGPGGEQYF. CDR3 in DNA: TGTGCCAGTAGTACCGGACCGGGCGGAGAGCAGTACTTC.

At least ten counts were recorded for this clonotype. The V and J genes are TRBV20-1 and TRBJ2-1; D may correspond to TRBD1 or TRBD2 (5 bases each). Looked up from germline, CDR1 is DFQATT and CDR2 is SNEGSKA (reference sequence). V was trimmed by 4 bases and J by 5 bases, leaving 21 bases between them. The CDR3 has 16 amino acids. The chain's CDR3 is CSATGETGHFHNEQFF. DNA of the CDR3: TGCAGTGCTACAGGAGAAACGGGGCATTTTCACAATGAGCAGTTCTTC.

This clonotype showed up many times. CDR3 loop: CASSPRTSGVYNEQFF. The CDR3 coding sequence is TGTGCCAGCAGCCCACGGACTAGCGGAGTCTACAATGAGCAGTTCTTC. This chain uses TRBV9 with TRBJ2-1; 10 bases fit TRBD2. The length of the CDR3 is 16 residues. The V and J ends lost 4 bases and 3 bases, in that order; junction bases with no gene match: 7. CDR1 and CDR2 (germline): SGDLS, YYNGEE.

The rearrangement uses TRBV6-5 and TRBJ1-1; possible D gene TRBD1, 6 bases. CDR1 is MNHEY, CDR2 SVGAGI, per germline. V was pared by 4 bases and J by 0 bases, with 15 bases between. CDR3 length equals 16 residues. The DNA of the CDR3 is TGTGCCAGCAGTTTTACCTCCGGGACACTGAACACTGAAGCTTTCTTT. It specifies CASSFTSGTLNTEAFF.

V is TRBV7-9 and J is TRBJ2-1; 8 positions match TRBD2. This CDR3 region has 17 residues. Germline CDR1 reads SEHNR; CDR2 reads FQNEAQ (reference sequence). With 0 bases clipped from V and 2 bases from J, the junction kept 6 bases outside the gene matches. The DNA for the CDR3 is TGTGCCAGCAGCTTAGCGTGGGCTAGCGGGCCCTACAATGAGCAGTTCTTC. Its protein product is CASSLAWASGPYNEQFF. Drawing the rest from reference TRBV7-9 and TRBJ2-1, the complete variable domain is DTGVSQNPRHKITKRGQNVTFRCDPISEHNRLYWYRQTLGQGPEFLTYFQNEAQLEKSRLLSDRFSAERPKGSFSTLEIQRTEQGDSAMYLCASSLAWASGPYNEQFFGPGTRLTVL.

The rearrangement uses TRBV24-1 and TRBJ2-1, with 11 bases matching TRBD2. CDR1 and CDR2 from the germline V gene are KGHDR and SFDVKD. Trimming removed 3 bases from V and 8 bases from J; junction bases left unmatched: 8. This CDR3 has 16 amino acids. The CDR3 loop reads CATSDPTSGSRDEQFF. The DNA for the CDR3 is TGTGCCACCAGTGATCCTACTAGCGGGAGTCGGGATGAGCAGTTCTTC.

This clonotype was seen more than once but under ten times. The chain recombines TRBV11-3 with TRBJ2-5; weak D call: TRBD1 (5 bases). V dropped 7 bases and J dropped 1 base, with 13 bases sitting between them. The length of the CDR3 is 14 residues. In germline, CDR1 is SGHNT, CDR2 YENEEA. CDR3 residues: CASNPRTPQETQYF. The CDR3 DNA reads TGTGCCAGCAACCCGAGGACACCCCAAGAGACCCAGTACTTC.

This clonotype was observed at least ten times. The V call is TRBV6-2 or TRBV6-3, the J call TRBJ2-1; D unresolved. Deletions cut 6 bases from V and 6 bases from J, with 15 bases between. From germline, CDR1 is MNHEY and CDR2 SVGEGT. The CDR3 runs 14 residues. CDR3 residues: CASRTGDVANEQFF. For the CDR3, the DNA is TGTGCCAGCAGGACTGGAGACGTAGCCAATGAGCAGTTCTTC.

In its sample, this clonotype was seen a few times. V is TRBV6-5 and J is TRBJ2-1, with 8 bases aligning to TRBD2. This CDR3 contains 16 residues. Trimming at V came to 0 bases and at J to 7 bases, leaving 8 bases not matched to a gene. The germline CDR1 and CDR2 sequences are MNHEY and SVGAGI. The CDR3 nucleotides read TGTGCCAGCAGTTACTCGGGAAGCGGGAGAACAAATGAGCAGTTCTTC. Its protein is CASSYSGSGRTNEQFF.

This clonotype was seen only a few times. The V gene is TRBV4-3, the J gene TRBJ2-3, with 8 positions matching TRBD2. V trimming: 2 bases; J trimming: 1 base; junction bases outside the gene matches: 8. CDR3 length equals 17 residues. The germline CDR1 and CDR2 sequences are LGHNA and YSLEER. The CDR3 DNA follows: TGCGCCAGCAGCCAATGCGGGCTAGCGGGTTGCACAGATACGCAGTATTTT. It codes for CASSQCGLAGCTDTQYF.

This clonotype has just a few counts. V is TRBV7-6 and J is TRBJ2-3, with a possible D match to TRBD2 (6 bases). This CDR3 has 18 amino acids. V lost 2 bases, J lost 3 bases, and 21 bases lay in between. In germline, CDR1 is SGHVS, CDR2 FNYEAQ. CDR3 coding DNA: TGTGCCAGCAGCTTATGGTCTAGCGTTGAGACGGTTACAGATACGCAGTATTTT. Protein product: CASSLWSSVETVTDTQYF.

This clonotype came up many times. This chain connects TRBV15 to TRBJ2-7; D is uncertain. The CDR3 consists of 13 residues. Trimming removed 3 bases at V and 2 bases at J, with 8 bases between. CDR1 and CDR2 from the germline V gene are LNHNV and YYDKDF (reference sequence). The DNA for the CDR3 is TGTGCCACCAGCAGCTCCAGGACCTACGAGCAGTACTTC. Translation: CATSSSRTYEQYF.

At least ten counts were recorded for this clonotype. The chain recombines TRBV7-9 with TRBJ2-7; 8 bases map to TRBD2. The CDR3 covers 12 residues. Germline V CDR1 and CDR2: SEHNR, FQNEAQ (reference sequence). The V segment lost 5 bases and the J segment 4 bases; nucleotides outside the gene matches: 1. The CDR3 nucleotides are TGTGCCAGCAGCGGCGGGGGGTACGAGCAGTACTTC. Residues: CASSGGGYEQYF.

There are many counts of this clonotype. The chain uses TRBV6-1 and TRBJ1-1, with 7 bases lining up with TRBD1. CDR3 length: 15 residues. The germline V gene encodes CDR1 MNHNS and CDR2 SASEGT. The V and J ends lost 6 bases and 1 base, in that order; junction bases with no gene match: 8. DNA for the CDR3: TGTGCCAGCAGCCGGGGACAGTTCCGGAACACTGAAGCTTTCTTT. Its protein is CASSRGQFRNTEAFF.

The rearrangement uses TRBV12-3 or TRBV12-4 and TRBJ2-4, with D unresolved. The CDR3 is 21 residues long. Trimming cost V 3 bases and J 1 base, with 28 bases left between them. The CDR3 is CASSFTPGGWVSKEAKNIQYF. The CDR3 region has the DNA TGTGCCAGCAGTTTTACCCCGGGCGGTTGGGTTAGTAAGGAGGCCAAAAACATTCAGTACTTC.

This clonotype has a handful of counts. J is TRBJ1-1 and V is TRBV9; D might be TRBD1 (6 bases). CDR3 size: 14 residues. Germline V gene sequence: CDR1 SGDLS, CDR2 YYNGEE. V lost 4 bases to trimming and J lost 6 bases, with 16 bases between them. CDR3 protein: CASSLTHGGPEAFF. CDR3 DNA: TGTGCCAGCAGCCTTACCCACGGGGGGCCTGAAGCTTTCTTT.

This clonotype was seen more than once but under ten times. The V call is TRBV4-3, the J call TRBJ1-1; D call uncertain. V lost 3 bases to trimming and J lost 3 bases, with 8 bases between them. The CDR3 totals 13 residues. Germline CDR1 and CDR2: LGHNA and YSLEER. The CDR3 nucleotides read TGCGCCAGCAGCCAGGCCGGATACACTGAAGCTTTCTTT. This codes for CASSQAGYTEAFF.

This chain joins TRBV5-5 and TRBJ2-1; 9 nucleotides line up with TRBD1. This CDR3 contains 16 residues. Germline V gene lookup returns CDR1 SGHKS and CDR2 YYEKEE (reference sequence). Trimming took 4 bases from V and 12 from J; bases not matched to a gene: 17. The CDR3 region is CASSPNRDRVFNWQFF. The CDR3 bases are TGTGCCAGCAGCCCTAACCGGGACAGGGTTTTCAATTGGCAGTTCTTC.